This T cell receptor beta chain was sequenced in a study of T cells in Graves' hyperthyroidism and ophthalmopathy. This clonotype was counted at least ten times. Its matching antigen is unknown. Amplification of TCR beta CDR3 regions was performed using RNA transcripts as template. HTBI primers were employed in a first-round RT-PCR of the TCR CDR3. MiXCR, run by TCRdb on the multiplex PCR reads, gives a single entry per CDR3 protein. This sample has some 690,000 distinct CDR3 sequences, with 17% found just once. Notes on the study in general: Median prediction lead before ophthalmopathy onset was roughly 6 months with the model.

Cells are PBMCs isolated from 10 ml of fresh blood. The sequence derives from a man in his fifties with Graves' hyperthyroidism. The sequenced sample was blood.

The CDR3 nucleotides read TGTGCCACCTCCCCCGGGACAGGGATGTTTGTGGAGACCCAGTACTTC. As protein: CATSPGTGMFVETQYF. The chain couples TRBV24-1 to TRBJ2-5, with 9 bases that match TRBD1. Germline CDR1 is KGHDR and CDR2 is SFDVKD. The length of the CDR3 is 16 residues. J was trimmed by 5 bases and V by 9 bases; bases with no gene match: 15.